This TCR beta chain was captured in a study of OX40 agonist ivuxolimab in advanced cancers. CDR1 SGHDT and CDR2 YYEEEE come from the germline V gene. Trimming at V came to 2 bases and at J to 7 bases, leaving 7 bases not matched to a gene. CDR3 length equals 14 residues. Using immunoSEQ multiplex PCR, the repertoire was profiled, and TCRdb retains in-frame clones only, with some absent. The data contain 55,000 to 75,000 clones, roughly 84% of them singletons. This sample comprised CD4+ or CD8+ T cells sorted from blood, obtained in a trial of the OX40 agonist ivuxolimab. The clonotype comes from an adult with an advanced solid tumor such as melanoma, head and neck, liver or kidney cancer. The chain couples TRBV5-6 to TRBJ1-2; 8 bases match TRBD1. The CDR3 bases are TGTGCCAGCAGCTTTCAGGACAGGGTCAGTGGCTACACCTTC. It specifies CASSFQDRVSGYTF.